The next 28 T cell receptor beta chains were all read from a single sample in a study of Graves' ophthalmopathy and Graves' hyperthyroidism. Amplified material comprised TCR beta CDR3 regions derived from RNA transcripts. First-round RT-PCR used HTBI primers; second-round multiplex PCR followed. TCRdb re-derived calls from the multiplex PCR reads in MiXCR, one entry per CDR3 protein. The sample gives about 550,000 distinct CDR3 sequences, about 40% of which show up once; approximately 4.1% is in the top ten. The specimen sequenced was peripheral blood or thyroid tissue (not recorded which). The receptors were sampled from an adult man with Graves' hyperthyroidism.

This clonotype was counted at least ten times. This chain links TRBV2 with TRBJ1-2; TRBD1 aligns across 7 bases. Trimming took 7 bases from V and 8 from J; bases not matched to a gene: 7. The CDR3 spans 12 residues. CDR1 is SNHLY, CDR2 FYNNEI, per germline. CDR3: CASTTGAGGYTF. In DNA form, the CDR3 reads TGTGCCAGCACCACAGGGGCGGGCGGCTACACCTTC.

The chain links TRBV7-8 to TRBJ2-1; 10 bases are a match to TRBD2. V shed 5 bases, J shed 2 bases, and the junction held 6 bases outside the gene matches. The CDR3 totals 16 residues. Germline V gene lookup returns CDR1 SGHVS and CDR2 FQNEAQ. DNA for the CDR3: TGTGCCAGCAGCGGAACTAGCGGGGTTCCCTACAATGAGCAGTTCTTC. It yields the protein CASSGTSGVPYNEQFF.

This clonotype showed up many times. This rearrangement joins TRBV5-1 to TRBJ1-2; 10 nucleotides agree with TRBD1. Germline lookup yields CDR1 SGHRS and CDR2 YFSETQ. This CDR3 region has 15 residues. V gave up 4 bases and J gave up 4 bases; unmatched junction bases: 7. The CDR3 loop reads CASSPGTGVTYGYTF. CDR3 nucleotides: TGCGCCAGCAGCCCCGGGACAGGGGTTACCTATGGCTACACCTTC.

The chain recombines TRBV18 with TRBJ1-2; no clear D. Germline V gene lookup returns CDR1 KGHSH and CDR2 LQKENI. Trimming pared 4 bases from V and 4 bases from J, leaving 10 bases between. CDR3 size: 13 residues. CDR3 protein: CASSQDTLYGYTF. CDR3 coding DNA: TGTGCCAGCTCACAAGACACGCTCTATGGCTACACCTTC. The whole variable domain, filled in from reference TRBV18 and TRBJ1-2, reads NAGVMQNPRHLVRRRGQEARLRCSPMKGHSHVYWYRQLPEEGLKFMVYLQKENIIDESGMPKERFSAEFPKEGPSILRIQQVVRGDSAAYFCASSQDTLYGYTFGSGTRLTVV.

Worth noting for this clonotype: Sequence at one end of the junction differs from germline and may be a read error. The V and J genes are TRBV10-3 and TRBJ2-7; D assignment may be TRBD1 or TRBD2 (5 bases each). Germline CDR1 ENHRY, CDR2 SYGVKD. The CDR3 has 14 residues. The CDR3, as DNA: TGTGCCAGCAGTTTTGGGGGATTGGTCTACGAGCAGTACTTC. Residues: CASSFGGLVYEQYF.

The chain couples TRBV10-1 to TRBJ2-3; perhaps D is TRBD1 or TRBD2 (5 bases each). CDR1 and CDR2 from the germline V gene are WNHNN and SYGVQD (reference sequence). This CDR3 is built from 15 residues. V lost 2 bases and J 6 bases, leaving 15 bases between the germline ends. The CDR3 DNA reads TGCGCCAGCAGTGAGGGGACCAAGCTCCCCGATACGCAGTATTTT. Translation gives CASSEGTKLPDTQYF.

CDR3 protein: CSVRTPHNEQFF. The CDR3 DNA sequence: TGCAGCGTGCGGACACCTCACAATGAGCAGTTCTTC. The gene calls are TRBV29-1 and TRBJ2-7; weak D call: TRBD1 (5 bases). The J call may be in error: the DNA end matches TRBJ2-1 better. This CDR3 is 12 amino acids long. From germline, CDR1 is SQVTM and CDR2 ANQGSEA.

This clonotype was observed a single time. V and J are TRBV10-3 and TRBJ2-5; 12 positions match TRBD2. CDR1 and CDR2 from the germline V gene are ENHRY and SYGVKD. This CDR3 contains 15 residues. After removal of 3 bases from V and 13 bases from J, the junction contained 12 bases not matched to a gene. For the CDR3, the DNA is TGTGCCATCAGTGAACGGGGAGGTACGGGACTAGCGGGGTACTTC. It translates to CAISERGGTGLAGYF.

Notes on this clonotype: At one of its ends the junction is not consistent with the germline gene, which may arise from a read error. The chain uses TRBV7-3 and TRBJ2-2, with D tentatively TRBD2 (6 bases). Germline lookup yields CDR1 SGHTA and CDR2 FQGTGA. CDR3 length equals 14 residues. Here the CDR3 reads CASSLHANTRELYF. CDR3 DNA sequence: TGTGCCAGCAGCTTGCACGCGAACACCCGGGAGCTGTACTTC.

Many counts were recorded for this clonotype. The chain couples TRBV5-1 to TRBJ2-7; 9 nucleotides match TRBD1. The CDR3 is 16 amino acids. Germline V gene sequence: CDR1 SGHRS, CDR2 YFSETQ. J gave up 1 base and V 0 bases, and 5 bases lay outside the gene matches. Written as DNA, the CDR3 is TGCGCCAGCAGCTTGGCCCCCGGGACAGGGTCCTACGAGCAGTACTTC. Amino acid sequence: CASSLAPGTGSYEQYF. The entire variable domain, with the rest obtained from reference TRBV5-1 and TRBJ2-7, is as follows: KAGVTQTPRYLIKTRGQQVTLSCSPISGHRSVSWYQQTPGQGLQFLFEYFSETQRNKGNFPGRFSGRQFSNSRSEMNVSTLELGDSALYLCASSLAPGTGSYEQYFGPGTRLTVT.

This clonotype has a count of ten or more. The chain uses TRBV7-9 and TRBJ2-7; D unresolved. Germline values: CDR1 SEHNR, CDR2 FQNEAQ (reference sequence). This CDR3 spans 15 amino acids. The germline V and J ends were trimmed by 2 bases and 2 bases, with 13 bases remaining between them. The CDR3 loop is CASSLKGVSAYEQYF. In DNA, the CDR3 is TGTGCCAGCAGCTTAAAAGGAGTGAGCGCCTACGAGCAGTACTTC.

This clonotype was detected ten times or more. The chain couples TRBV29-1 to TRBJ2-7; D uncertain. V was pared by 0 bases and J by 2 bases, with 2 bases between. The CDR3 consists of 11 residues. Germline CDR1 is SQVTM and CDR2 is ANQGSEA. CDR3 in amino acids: CSVEEAYEQYF. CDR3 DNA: TGCAGCGTTGAAGAGGCCTACGAGCAGTACTTC.

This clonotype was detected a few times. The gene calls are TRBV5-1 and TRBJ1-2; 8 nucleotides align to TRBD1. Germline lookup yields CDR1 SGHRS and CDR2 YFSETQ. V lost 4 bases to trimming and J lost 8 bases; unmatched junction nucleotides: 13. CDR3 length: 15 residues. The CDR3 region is CASSQISMDRAGYTF. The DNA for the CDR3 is TGCGCCAGCAGCCAGATCTCAATGGACAGGGCCGGCTACACCTTC.

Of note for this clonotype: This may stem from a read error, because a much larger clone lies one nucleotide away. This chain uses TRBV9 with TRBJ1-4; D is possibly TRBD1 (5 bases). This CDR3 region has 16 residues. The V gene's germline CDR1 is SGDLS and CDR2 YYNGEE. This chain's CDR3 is CASSAGGQSTNGKLFF. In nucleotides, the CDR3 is TGTGCCAGCAGCGCCGGCGGACAATCAACTAATGGAAAACTGTTTTTT. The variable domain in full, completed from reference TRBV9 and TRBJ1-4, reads DSGVTQTPKHLITATGQRVTLRCSPRSGDLSVYWYQQSLDQGLQFLIQYYNGEERAKGNILERFSAQQFPDLHSELNLSSLELGDSALYFCASSAGGQSTNGKLFFGSGTQLSVL.

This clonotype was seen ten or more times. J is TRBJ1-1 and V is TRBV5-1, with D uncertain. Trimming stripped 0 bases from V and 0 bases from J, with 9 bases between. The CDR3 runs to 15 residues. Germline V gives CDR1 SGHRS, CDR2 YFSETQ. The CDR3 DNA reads TGCGCCAGCAGCTTGGGGGCAGATCTGAACACTGAAGCTTTCTTT. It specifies CASSLGADLNTEAFF.

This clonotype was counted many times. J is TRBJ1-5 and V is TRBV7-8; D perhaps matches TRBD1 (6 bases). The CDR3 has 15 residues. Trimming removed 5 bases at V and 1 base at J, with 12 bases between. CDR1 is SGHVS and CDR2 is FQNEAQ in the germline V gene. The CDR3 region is CASSGGTRSNQPQHF. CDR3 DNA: TGTGCCAGCAGCGGGGGGACAAGAAGCAATCAGCCCCAGCATTTT.

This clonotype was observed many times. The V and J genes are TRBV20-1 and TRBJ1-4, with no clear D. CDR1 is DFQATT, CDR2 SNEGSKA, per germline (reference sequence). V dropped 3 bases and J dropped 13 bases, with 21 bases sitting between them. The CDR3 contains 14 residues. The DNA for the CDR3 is TGCAGTGCTAGTCAGGCCGTGCCCTATGGTGTACTGTTTTTT. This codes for CSASQAVPYGVLFF.

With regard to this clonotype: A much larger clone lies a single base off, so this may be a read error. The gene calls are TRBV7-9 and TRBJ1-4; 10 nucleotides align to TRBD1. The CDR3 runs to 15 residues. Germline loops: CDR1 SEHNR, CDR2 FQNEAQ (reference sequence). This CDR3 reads CAGSLAGTGEEKLFF. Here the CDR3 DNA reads TGTGCCGGCAGCTTGGCCGGGACAGGGGAAGAAAAACTGTTTTTT.

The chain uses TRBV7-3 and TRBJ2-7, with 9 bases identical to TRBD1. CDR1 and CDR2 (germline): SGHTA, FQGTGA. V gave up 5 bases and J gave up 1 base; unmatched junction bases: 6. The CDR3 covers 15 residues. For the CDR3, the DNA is TGTGCCAGCAGCCGGGGGACAGGGACGTCCTACGAGCAGTACTTC. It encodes CASSRGTGTSYEQYF.

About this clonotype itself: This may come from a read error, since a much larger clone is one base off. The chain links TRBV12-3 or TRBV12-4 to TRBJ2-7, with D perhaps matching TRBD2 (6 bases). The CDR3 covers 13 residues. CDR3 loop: CASSGGFSYGQYF. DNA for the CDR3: TGTGCCAGCAGTGGGGGGTTCTCCTACGGGCAGTACTTC.

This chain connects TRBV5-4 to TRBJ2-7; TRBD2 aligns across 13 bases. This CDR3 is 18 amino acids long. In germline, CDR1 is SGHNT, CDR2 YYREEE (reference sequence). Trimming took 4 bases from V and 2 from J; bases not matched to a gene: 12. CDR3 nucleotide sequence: TGTGCCAGCAGCCCGGGACTAGCGGGACGGGGGAGGGCCTACGAGCAGTACTTC. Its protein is CASSPGLAGRGRAYEQYF.

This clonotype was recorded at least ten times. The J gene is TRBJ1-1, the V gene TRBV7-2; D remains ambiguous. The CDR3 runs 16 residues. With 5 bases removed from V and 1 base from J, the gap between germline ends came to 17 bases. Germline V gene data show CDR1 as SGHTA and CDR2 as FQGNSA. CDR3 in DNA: TGTGCCAGCAGCGCCAGGCCGGCGGTGGGGAACACTGAAGCTTTCTTT. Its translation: CASSARPAVGNTEAFF.

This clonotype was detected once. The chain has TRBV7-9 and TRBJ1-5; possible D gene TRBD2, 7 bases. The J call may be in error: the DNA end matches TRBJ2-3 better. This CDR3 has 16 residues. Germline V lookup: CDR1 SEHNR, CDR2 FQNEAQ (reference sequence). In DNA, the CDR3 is TGTGCCAGCATCTTGGTAGGGGGGGTGGCCAATCAGCCCCAGTATTTT. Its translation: CASILVGGVANQPQYF.

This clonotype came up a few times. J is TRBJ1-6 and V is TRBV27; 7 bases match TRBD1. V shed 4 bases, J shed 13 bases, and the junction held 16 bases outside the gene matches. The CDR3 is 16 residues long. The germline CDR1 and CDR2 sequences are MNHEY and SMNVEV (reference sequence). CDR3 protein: CASSSRQGRRFFPLHF. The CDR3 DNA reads TGTGCCAGCAGTTCCCGACAGGGAAGGCGATTTTTCCCCCTCCACTTT.

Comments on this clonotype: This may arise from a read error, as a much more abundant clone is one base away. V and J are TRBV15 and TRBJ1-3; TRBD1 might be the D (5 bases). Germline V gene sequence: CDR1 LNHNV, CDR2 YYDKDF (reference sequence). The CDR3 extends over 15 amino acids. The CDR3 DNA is TGTGCCACCACCAGAGGTCCCCAGGGAGAGAACACCATATATTTT. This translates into CATTRGPQGENTIYF.

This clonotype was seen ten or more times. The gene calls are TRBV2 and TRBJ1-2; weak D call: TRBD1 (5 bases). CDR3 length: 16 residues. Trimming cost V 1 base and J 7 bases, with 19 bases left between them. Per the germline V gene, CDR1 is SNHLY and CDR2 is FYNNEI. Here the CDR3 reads CASSEGLEGVLRGYTF. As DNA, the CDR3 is TGTGCCAGCAGTGAAGGCTTGGAAGGGGTACTACGTGGCTACACCTTC.

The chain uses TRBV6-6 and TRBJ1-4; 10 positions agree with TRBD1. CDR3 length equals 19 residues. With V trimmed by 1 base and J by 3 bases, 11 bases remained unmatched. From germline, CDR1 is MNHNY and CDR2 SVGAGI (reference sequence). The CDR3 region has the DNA TGTGCCAGCAGTTACTTATTAGGGACAGGGGTATCGTCTAATGAAAAACTGTTTTTT. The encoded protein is CASSYLLGTGVSSNEKLFF.

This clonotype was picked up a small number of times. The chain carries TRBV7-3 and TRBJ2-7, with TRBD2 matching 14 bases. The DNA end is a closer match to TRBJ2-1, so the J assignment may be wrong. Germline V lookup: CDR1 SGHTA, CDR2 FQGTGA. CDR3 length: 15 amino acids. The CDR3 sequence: CASSKGTSGSGEQFF. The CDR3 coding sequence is TGTGCCAGCAGCAAAGGGACTAGCGGGAGTGGTGAGCAGTTCTTC.